This T cell receptor beta chain was found in a study of cytomegalovirus exposure and HLA in healthy donors. The length of the CDR3 is 13 residues. Looked up from germline, CDR1 is SQVTM and CDR2 is ANQGSEA. A multiplex PCR was run with 60 Vbeta primers and 13 Jbeta primers. The data were produced by immunoSEQ multiplex PCR, yet TCRdb's version contains in-frame clones alone and is incomplete. The data hold around 78,000 clones, with less than 85% observed a single time. The V call is TRBV29-1, the J call TRBJ2-5; 7 bases fit TRBD2. The DNA end is more similar to TRBJ2-7, so the J call may be wrong. The receptor's source is a woman between 45 and 60 years old in good health and CMV-seronegative. The sequenced sample was PBMCs. The CDR3 sequence: CSVGGGSSYEQYF. Here the CDR3 DNA reads TGCAGCGTTGGGGGGGGAAGCTCCTACGAGCAGTACTTC.